A selection of T cell receptor beta chains follows, all from one sample in a study of OX40 agonist ivuxolimab in advanced cancers. The table came from immunoSEQ multiplex PCR; TCRdb's copy has only in-frame clones and leaves some out. The profile shows approximately 75,000 clones, about nine tenths of them singletons. The sequencing here drew on CD4+ or CD8+ T cells sorted from blood, taken in a trial of the OX40 agonist ivuxolimab. The receptors shown here come from an adult with an advanced solid tumor such as melanoma, head and neck, liver or kidney cancer. Each CDR3 is given with its conserved first and last residue. The D gene is left open where the match is weak. The listing skips clone size in some rows; elsewhere it reads once, few, many or a size class.

.,TRBV18,TRBJ1-5,.,CASSREHGSNQPQHF,TGTGCCAGCTCACGGGAACACGGTAGCAATCAGCCCCAGCATTTT
.,TRBV4-2,TRBJ2-3,.,CASSQEGRAGAPDTQYF,TGTGCCAGCAGCCAAGAGGGGAGGGCGGGGGCCCCGGATACGCAGTATTTT
TRBD1,TRBV19,TRBJ2-2,.,CASSIAGGNTGELFF,TGTGCCAGTAGTATAGCAGGGGGAAACACCGGGGAGCTGTTTTTT
.,TRBV5-1,TRBJ1-5,.,CASSLASNQPQHF,TGCGCCAGCAGCTTGGCTAGCAATCAGCCCCAGCATTTT
TRBD2,TRBV5-4,TRBJ2-3,.,CASSPPGGKTDTQYF,TGTGCCAGCAGCCCGCCCGGGGGGAAAACAGATACGCAGTATTTT
.,TRBV10-1,TRBJ2-2,.,CASGLAGTNTGELFF,TGCGCCAGCGGCCTGGCGGGTACGAACACCGGGGAGCTGTTTTTT
TRBD1,TRBV18,TRBJ1-1,.,CASSPLTGGNTEAFF,TGTGCCAGCTCACCCCTGACAGGGGGGAACACTGAAGCTTTCTTT
.,TRBV25-1,TRBJ2-3,once,CASRVTSTDTQYF,TGTGCCAGCAGGGTTACTAGCACAGATACGCAGTATTTT
.,TRBV4-3,TRBJ1-4,.,CASSQVFLSTNEKLFF,TGCGCCAGCAGCCAAGTGTTCCTTTCAACTAATGAAAAACTGTTTTTT
.,TRBV7-2,TRBJ1-6,.,CASTGGWGEDSPLHF,TGTGCCAGCACGGGTGGTTGGGGGGAAGATTCACCCCTCCACTTT
TRBD1,TRBV6-6,TRBJ1-6,.,CASSDRQGANSPLHF,TGTGCCAGCAGTGACCGACAGGGGGCGAATTCACCCCTCCACTTT
TRBD1,TRBV14,TRBJ1-2,.,CASSSQGALLYGYTF,TGTGCCAGCAGCTCACAGGGGGCGCTTCTCTATGGCTACACCTTC
.,TRBV2,TRBJ1-3,.,CASTEIPSGDSPGNTIYF,TGTGCCAGCACCGAAATCCCGTCTGGAGATTCACCTGGAAACACCATATATTTT
.,TRBV7-2,TRBJ1-2,.,CASRGTGASNYGYTF,TGTGCCAGCAGGGGCACCGGGGCCAGTAACTATGGCTACACCTTC
TRBD1,TRBV10-3,TRBJ1-3,.,CAISESAGGAGNTIYF,TGTGCCATCAGTGAGTCGGCAGGGGGCGCGGGAAACACCATATATTTT
.,TRBV20-1,TRBJ1-2,.,CSASTDYGYTF,TGCAGTGCTAGTACGGACTATGGCTACACCTTC
TRBD1,TRBV29-1,TRBJ2-3,.,CSVTRTGKGFGTDTQYF,TGCAGCGTTACCAGGACAGGAAAGGGCTTTGGCACAGATACGCAGTATTTT
TRBD1,TRBV30,TRBJ1-5,.,CAWSLFGGQAMDQPQHF,TGTGCCTGGAGTTTATTCGGGGGACAGGCAATGGATCAGCCCCAGCATTTT
TRBD1,TRBV18,TRBJ1-1,.,CASSPDRGTEAFF,TGTGCCAGCTCTCCCGACAGGGGCACTGAAGCTTTCTTT
.,TRBV7-6,TRBJ1-1,.,CASSLITSGSLNTEAFF,TGTGCCAGCAGCTTAATCACATCGGGGAGTTTGAACACTGAAGCTTTCTTT
.,TRBV19,TRBJ2-6,.,CASSSTGNSGANVLTF,TGTGCCAGTAGCAGCACAGGGAACTCTGGGGCCAACGTCCTGACTTTC
.,TRBV27,TRBJ1-4,.,CASRIRGRGGNEKLFF,TGTGCCAGCAGGATCAGGGGTCGGGGGGGTAATGAAAAACTGTTTTTT
.,TRBV25-1,TRBJ1-6,.,CASSGAAGPGGSPLHF,TGTGCCAGCAGCGGAGCCGCTGGGCCAGGAGGTTCACCCCTCCACTTT
TRBD2,TRBV7-9,TRBJ2-7,.,CASSLRTSGAYEQYF,TGTGCCAGCAGCCTGAGGACTAGCGGGGCCTACGAGCAGTACTTC
.,TRBV11-1,TRBJ1-1,.,CASSGGATEAFF,TGTGCCAGCAGCGGGGGGGCCACTGAAGCTTTCTTT
.,TRBV18,TRBJ1-4,.,CASSPGLGEKLFF,TGTGCCAGCTCACCCGGTTTGGGTGAAAAACTGTTTTTT
.,TRBV25-1,TRBJ1-1,.,CASSDEGGVPEAFF,TGTGCCAGCAGTGACGAAGGGGGAGTCCCTGAAGCTTTCTTT
TRBD2,TRBV5-4,TRBJ2-1,.,CASTPQRGAPNEQFF,TGTGCCAGCACCCCCCAGCGGGGGGCTCCCAATGAGCAGTTCTTC
.,TRBV18,TRBJ1-5,.,CASSNSVGNQPQHF,TGTGCCAGCTCAAACTCAGTCGGCAATCAGCCCCAGCATTTT
.,TRBV6-5,TRBJ2-7,.,CASSFTDSSYEQYF,TGTGCCAGCAGTTTCACGGACAGTTCCTACGAGCAGTACTTC
.,TRBV11-3,TRBJ2-3,.,CASSLGQKGADTQYF,TGTGCCAGCAGCTTGGGACAAAAAGGGGCAGATACGCAGTATTTT
.,TRBV7-7,TRBJ1-4,.,CASGIERDNEKLFF,TGTGCCAGCGGTATCGAACGAGATAATGAAAAACTGTTTTTT
.,TRBV28,TRBJ2-1,.,CASSLWEGQFF,TGTGCCAGCAGTTTATGGGAGGGGCAGTTCTTC
.,TRBV19,TRBJ2-3,.,CASRLRQTDTQYF,TGTGCCAGTAGGTTAAGGCAGACAGATACGCAGTATTTT
.,TRBV5-1,TRBJ2-4,.,CASSLGLAKNIQYF,TGCGCCAGCAGCTTGGGCCTAGCCAAAAACATTCAGTACTTC
TRBD1,TRBV7-2,TRBJ1-1,.,CASSLEGTVNTEAFF,TGTGCCAGCAGCTTAGAGGGGACAGTGAACACTGAAGCTTTCTTT
.,TRBV5-1,TRBJ2-7,.,CASSSPGSLSYEQYF,TGCGCCAGCAGCTCCCCCGGGTCCCTGTCCTACGAGCAGTACTTC
TRBD1,TRBV28,TRBJ1-2,.,CASKMRTGLHYGYTF,TGTGCCAGCAAAATGAGGACAGGGCTACACTATGGCTACACCTTC
TRBD1,TRBV5-1,TRBJ2-7,.,CASRRDREPEYEQYF,TGCGCCAGCAGAAGGGACAGGGAGCCGGAGTACGAGCAGTACTTC
TRBD1,TRBV9,TRBJ2-2,.,CASSPQLGTGPTGELFF,TGTGCCAGCAGCCCCCAACTAGGGACAGGGCCCACCGGGGAGCTGTTTTTT